The source of this T cell receptor (beta chain) is a study of blood T cell repertoires in COVID-19 (dated by TCRdb to the early 2020s). Background on the whole study: Samples covering the acute and convalescent phases of COVID-19 were provided by collaborators in the United States, Italy and Spain. A de-identified subject ID, COVID-19 status, age in years and sex were almost always included in the sample metadata. Samples were obtained from the ongoing ImmuneRACE study (first 160 participants) and from roughly 1,300 subjects provided by 6 global collaborators. The material from the prospective study consisted of cDNA or gDNA derived from T cells, B-cell-depleted T cells, or PBMCs. Subjects who had been exposed to COVID-19, were actively infected with it, or had recovered from it provided the deeply sampled blood TCRbeta repertoires that made up the dataset. A freely available public database, intended as a resource for researchers studying the immune response to SARS-CoV-2, is where the repertoires were released. HLA class I and class II types, where available, came from metadata supplied by the sample provider rather than from assay-based typing.

The investigation overall reported the following: Clinical and demographic metadata were provided uncurated, with the amount varying by source and participant.

At one collaborating source in Seattle, patients were enrolled during active infection and were followed longitudinally through the course of disease. Each collaborating institution followed its own protocols to collect whole blood in K2EDTA tubes. For TCRbeta analysis, collaborators shipped samples as frozen whole blood, isolated PBMCs, or DNA extracted from either of those sample types. The junction shows trimming of 4 bases on V and 3 bases on J, and the gene matches do not reach 7 bases of it. The CDR3 holds 14 amino acids from the cysteine to the phenylalanine. The entry retains the CDR3 DNA only, 42 bases that are in frame from base 1. CDR1 and CDR2 are drawn from the germline V gene: SGHRS, YFSETQ. The immunoSEQ Assay, a bias-controlled multiplex PCR, was used to amplify TCRbeta CDR3 regions from genomic DNA. In the source study's methods: Within the assay, amplification of reference gene primers was used to estimate how many nucleated cells each sample contained. To quantify the absolute abundance of each unique TCRbeta CDR3 rearrangement, sequence reads were collapsed and filtered. Productive Simpson clonality was computed per sample as the square root of Simpson's diversity index over productive rearrangements. Here the immuneACCESS table is served through TCRdb, limited to in-frame sequences with V and J called. Missing clones are a known gap in these copies; in checked studies unresolved V genes cover under half, and the rest lacks a known reason. V, J and clone size are those of that table, while D and trimming were read from the DNA. Counted in this sample were some 160,000 clones; roughly 86% of them appeared once. Of the sample, around 2.7% is held by the ten largest clones.

Remarks on this clone: What this receptor recognizes is not known. Base qualities are not provided; no much larger clone lies one nucleotide away.

This chain is built from TRBV5-1 and TRBJ2-7, with 7 central nucleotides matching TRBD2. The TCR was taken from a woman older than 75 with COVID-19, enrolled during active disease. The specimen sequenced was peripheral blood. The DNA is TGCGCCAGCAGCGTTAGCGGGTCTAGCTACGAGCAGTACTTC. Its protein is CASSVSGSSYEQYF.